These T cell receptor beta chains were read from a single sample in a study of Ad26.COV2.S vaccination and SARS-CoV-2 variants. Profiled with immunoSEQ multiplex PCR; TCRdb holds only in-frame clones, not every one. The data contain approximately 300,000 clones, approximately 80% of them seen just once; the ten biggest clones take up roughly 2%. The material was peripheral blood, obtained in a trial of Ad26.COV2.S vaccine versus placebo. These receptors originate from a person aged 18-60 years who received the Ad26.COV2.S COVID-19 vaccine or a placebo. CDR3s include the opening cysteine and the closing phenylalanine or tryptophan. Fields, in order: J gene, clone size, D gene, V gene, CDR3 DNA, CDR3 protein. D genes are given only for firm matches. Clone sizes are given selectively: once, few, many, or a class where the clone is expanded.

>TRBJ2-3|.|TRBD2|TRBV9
TGTGCCAGCAGCGTAACTAGCGGGGGGGCCGGGAGCACAGATACGCAGTATTTT
CASSVTSGGAGSTDTQYF
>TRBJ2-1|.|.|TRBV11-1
TGTGCCAGCAGCTTAGACAGGGTTTCCTACAATGAGCAGTTCTTC
CASSLDRVSYNEQFF
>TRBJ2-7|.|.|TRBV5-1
TGCGCCAGCAGCTTGGCGAAGCCCAGTTGGTACGAGCAGTACTTC
CASSLAKPSWYEQYF
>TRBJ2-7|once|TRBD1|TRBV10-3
TGTGCCATCACCCGGGACAGGGCGCACGAGCAGTACTTC
CAITRDRAHEQYF
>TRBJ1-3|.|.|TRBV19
TGTGCCAGTAGGCCTGGACCTTTCGCCAGAATCTCTGGAAACACCATATATTTT
CASRPGPFARISGNTIYF
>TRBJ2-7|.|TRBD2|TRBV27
TGTGCCAGCAGTCTAGGGACTAGCGGCTACACGGGGCAGTACTTC
CASSLGTSGYTGQYF
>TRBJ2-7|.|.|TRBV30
TGTGCCTGGAGTATAGGGGACGAGCAGTACTTC
CAWSIGDEQYF
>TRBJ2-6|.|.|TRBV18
TGTGCCAGCTCACCAGCGGTTCGCTCTGGGGCCAACGTCCTGACTTTC
CASSPAVRSGANVLTF
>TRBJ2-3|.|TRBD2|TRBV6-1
TGTGCCAGCAGTGAAAAAGCGGGGGGGCCAGATACGCAGTATTTT
CASSEKAGGPDTQYF
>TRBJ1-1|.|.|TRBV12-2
TGTGCAAGTCGCTTATACAGGGGGTGCAAAGTGGGCGCTGAAGCTTTCTTT
CASRLYRGCKVGAEAFF
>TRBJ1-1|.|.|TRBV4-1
TGCGCCAGCAGCGTGACGGGCTTGAACACTGAAGCTTTCTTT
CASSVTGLNTEAFF
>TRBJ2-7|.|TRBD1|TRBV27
TGTGCCAGCAGTCAAACGGGACAGGGGGCTTACGAGCAGTACTTC
CASSQTGQGAYEQYF
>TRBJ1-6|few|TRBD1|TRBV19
TGTGCCAGTAGTATCCGGGACAGGGGGCTAGATTCACCCCTCCACTTT
CASSIRDRGLDSPLHF
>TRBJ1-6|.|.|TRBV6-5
TGTGCCAGCAGTTCCCTCGACGCCTCCTATAATTCACCCCTCCACTTT
CASSSLDASYNSPLHF
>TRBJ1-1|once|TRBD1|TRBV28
TGTGCCAGCAGTGTCAGGGGGCCCGCTGAAGCTTTCTTT
CASSVRGPAEAFF